These 18 T cell receptor beta chains originate from one sample sequenced in a study of cytomegalovirus exposure and HLA in healthy donors. In the PCR, 60 Vbeta and 13 Jbeta primers were used. Some clones are missing from TCRdb's copy, which holds only in-frame ones; the method was immunoSEQ multiplex PCR. The table has about 120,000 clones, 81% seen once. Sequenced sample: PBMCs. These TCRs come from a woman younger than 45 in good health and CMV-seronegative.

The chain joins TRBV2 to TRBJ1-5; D gene uncertain. V lost 3 bases and J lost 4, with 13 bases in between. Germline-derived CDR1 and CDR2 are SNHLY and FYNNEI. The CDR3 length is 15 residues. The CDR3: CASSEDGQQNQPQHF. CDR3 DNA: TGTGCCAGCAGTGAGGATGGGCAGCAGAATCAGCCCCAGCATTTT.

This clone occurred once. J is TRBJ2-1 and V is TRBV9, with D maybe TRBD2 (5 bases). V was pared by 3 bases and J by 1 base, with 14 bases between. CDR1 is SGDLS and CDR2 is YYNGEE in the germline V gene. CDR3 size: 16 residues. CDR3 DNA: TGTGCCAGCAGCGCCTTTTGGAGCGGATCCTACAATGAGCAGTTCTTC. Translated, it gives CASSAFWSGSYNEQFF.

J is TRBJ2-7 and V is TRBV6-5; 7 bases agree with TRBD2. From germline, CDR1 is MNHEY and CDR2 SVGAGI. This CDR3 is 14 amino acids long. J was trimmed by 0 bases and V by 2 bases; bases with no gene match: 1. The CDR3 region is CASSYGGDSYEQYF. The DNA for the CDR3 is TGTGCCAGCAGTTACGGGGGGGACTCCTACGAGCAGTACTTC.

This clone was seen only a few times. This chain links TRBV19 with TRBJ2-5; a possible D gene is TRBD2 (5 bases). Gene TRBJ2-7 matches the end of the DNA better, so the J call may be wrong. Germline V gene sequence: CDR1 LNHDA, CDR2 SQIVND (reference sequence). This CDR3 spans 11 amino acids. For the CDR3, the DNA is TGTGCCAGCTTTGGAGGCTACGAGCAGTACTTC. Translation gives CASFGGYEQYF.

This chain connects TRBV6-1 to TRBJ1-5, with no clear D. CDR3 length equals 14 residues. V lost 7 bases and J lost 7, with 17 bases in between. Per the germline V gene, CDR1 is MNHNS and CDR2 is SASEGT. The CDR3 region is CASNEGGNEQPQHF. The CDR3 DNA follows: TGTGCCAGCAACGAAGGCGGCAACGAACAGCCCCAGCATTTT.

This clone was observed once. The chain has TRBV19 and TRBJ1-2; D might be TRBD1 (6 bases). Germline V lookup: CDR1 LNHDA, CDR2 SQIVND (reference sequence). V lost 3 bases, J lost 8 bases, and 13 bases lay in between. The CDR3 covers 13 residues. The CDR3 DNA reads as TGTGCCAGTAGTATGAAAGTCAGGGGCGGCTACACCTTC. Its protein product is CASSMKVRGGYTF. Full variable domain (remainder filled in from reference TRBV19 and TRBJ1-2): DGGITQSPKYLFRKEGQNVTLSCEQNLNHDAMYWYRQDPGQGLRLIYYSQIVNDFQKGDIAEGYSVSREKKESFPLTVTSAQKNPTAFYLCASSMKVRGGYTFGSGTRLTVV.

The chain recombines TRBV19 with TRBJ2-7; D possibly corresponds to TRBD1 (5 bases). The CDR3 is 13 residues long. The germline V gene encodes CDR1 LNHDA and CDR2 SQIVND (reference sequence). Trimming removed 9 bases at V and 1 base at J, with 13 bases between. The CDR3 bases are TGTGCCAGCAGCAGGGAAAAGTCCTACGAGCAGTACTTC. This translates into CASSREKSYEQYF.

This clone is medium-sized within its sample. The rearrangement links TRBV4-3 to TRBJ2-6, with 8 bases aligning to TRBD1. The CDR3 runs 16 residues. The V and J ends lost 0 bases and 4 bases, in that order; junction bases with no gene match: 2. Looked up from germline, CDR1 is LGHNA and CDR2 is YSLEER. DNA of the CDR3: TGCGCCAGCAGCCAAGACAGGGGGCAGGGGGCCAACGTCCTGACTTTC. The encoded protein is CASSQDRGQGANVLTF.

The chain combines TRBV6-6 with TRBJ2-7, with D unresolved. CDR3 length equals 16 residues. The germline gives CDR1 MNHNY, CDR2 SVGAGI (reference sequence). Trimming cost V 5 bases and J 1 base, with 18 bases left between them. The CDR3 DNA is TGTGCCAGCAGTCTGGGCCCATTCCCGACATCCTACGAGCAGTACTTC. This translates into CASSLGPFPTSYEQYF.

The chain is built from TRBV11-3 and TRBJ2-2; D perhaps matches TRBD2 (6 bases). The CDR3 contains 16 residues. Trimming cost V 5 bases and J 5 bases, with 18 bases left between them. Germline CDR1 reads SGHNT; CDR2 reads YENEEA. CDR3 protein: CASSPRSGSTTGELFF. In DNA, the CDR3 is TGTGCCAGCAGCCCAAGAAGCGGGTCCACGACCGGGGAGCTGTTTTTT.

The chain carries TRBV2 and TRBJ2-2; D might be TRBD2 (5 bases). Trimming shortened V by 7 bases and J by 7 bases, and 16 bases separated the two germline ends. CDR1 and CDR2 from the germline V gene are SNHLY and FYNNEI. This CDR3 has 14 amino acids. Written as DNA, the CDR3 is TGTGCCAGCAAGAGGGAGATCGAGGACGGGGAGCTGTTTTTT. It codes for CASKREIEDGELFF.

This clone has only one observation. This chain connects TRBV7-9 to TRBJ2-1, with 8 bases that match TRBD2. V gave up 5 bases and J gave up 5 bases; unmatched junction bases: 14. The germline V gene encodes CDR1 SEHNR and CDR2 FQNEAQ (reference sequence). This CDR3 is 17 amino acids long. In nucleotides, the CDR3 is TGTGCCAGCAGCCCCCCCGGGACTAGGAGTACAAACAATGAGCAGTTCTTC. Translated, it gives CASSPPGTRSTNNEQFF.

There are a few counts of this clone. The rearrangement uses TRBV4-2 and TRBJ2-5; D may be TRBD1 (5 bases). This CDR3 has 14 residues. Germline V CDR1 and CDR2: LGHNA, YNFKEQ. Trimming removed 0 bases at V and 10 bases at J, with 15 bases between. The CDR3 loop reads CASSQERQGRDQYF. CDR3 nucleotides: TGTGCCAGCAGCCAAGAGCGGCAGGGAAGGGACCAGTACTTC.

In DNA, the CDR3 is TGTGCCAGCACCTGGGACAGGGGAAATGAAAAACTGTTTTTT. Protein sequence: CASTWDRGNEKLFF. The chain employs TRBV2 and TRBJ1-4; 10 bases are shared with TRBD1. CDR3 size: 14 residues. Germline trimming cut 7 bases from V and 5 bases from J; bases unmatched to any gene: 4. Germline lookup yields CDR1 SNHLY and CDR2 FYNNEI.

This chain uses TRBV5-1 with TRBJ2-5, with TRBD2 matching over 11 bases. Trimming took 0 bases from V and 2 from J; bases not matched to a gene: 6. This CDR3 spans 17 amino acids. CDR1 and CDR2 from the germline V gene are SGHRS and YFSETQ. CDR3 coding DNA: TGCGCCAGCAGCTTGGGACTAGCGGGGCGATCTCAAGAGACCCAGTACTTC. Amino acid sequence: CASSLGLAGRSQETQYF.

The chain joins TRBV21-1 to TRBJ2-1; TRBD2 was called by the table and not checked on the DNA. TRBV21-1 is shown as a pseudogene. CDR3 length: 16 residues. CDR3 sequence reads: CASSKILRTSGRHRVF. Here the CDR3 DNA reads TGTGCCAGCAGCAAAATCTTAAGGACTAGCGGGAGGCATAGGGTCTTC.

V gene TRBV5-1 combines with J gene TRBJ2-1; 14 nucleotides align to TRBD2. Per the germline V gene, CDR1 is SGHRS and CDR2 is YFSETQ. The junction had 11 bases not matched to a gene; V was cut back by 4 bases and J by 8 bases. This CDR3 contains 17 residues. The CDR3 bases are TGCGCCAGCAGCCACCCAAGACTAGCGGGAGGGCCCTATGAGCAGTTCTTC. It specifies CASSHPRLAGGPYEQFF.

The genes are TRBV5-4 and TRBJ2-1, with 11 bases aligning to TRBD2. Trimming at V came to 4 bases and at J to 4 bases, leaving 7 bases not matched to a gene. Germline CDR1 SGHNT, CDR2 YYREEE (reference sequence). The CDR3 is 16 residues long. CDR3 loop: CASSRGLAESYNEQFF. The CDR3 bases are TGTGCCAGCAGCCGGGGACTAGCGGAGTCATACAATGAGCAGTTCTTC. Combining the CDR3 with reference TRBV5-4 and TRBJ2-1 gives the whole variable domain ETGVTQSPTHLIKTRGQQVTLRCSSQSGHNTVSWYQQALGQGPQFIFQYYREEENGRGNFPPRFSGLQFPNYSSELNVNALELDDSALYLCASSRGLAESYNEQFFGPGTRLTVL.